This TCR beta chain stems from a study of response to subunit inactivated influenza vaccine. MiXCR, applied by TCRdb to the RT-PCR reads, yields one record per CDR3 protein. Of about 180,000 distinct CDR3 sequences in the sample, about 10% were seen once. Overall study findings and caveats: The authors suggested that few new T cells are recruited per seasonal influenza vaccination.

Germline loops: CDR1 MGHDK, CDR2 SYGVNS. This CDR3 is built from 16 residues. Trimming removed 4 bases from V and 7 bases from J; junction bases left unmatched: 9. With regard to this clonotype: Antigen: not known.

V and J are TRBV25-1 and TRBJ2-2; 10 bases align to TRBD1. This specimen consisted of CD8+ T cells sorted from PBMCs, obtained less than 30 months after vaccination. The source is a man in his fifties or sixties who received an inactivated influenza vaccine. CDR3: CASSAGTGAHYGELFF. CDR3 nucleotide sequence: TGTGCCAGCAGTGCCGGGACAGGGGCGCACTACGGGGAGCTGTTTTTT.